This T cell receptor (beta chain) originates from a study of brain T cells in children with intractable seizures. Study-level points and caveats: Patients' HCMV serostatus was unknown; virus specificity rests on CDR3 similarity alone.

Surgery cases with the highest brain T cell transcript signatures were chosen for sequencing. Here immunoSEQ multiplex PCR was the method, and the copy in TCRdb shows in-frame clones only, minus some. The sample yields 80,000 or so clones, roughly 91% seen once. The germline CDR1 and CDR2 sequences are MGHRA and YSYEKL. There are 19 residues in the CDR3. The V segment lost 0 bases and the J segment 3 bases; nucleotides outside the gene matches: 15. With regard to this clone: Antigen specificity is unknown.

This TCR was recovered from a boy in the first two years of life with tuberous sclerosis and intractable seizures. Sequences were derived from peripheral blood, sampled at surgery. The chain joins TRBV4-1 to TRBJ2-5; 8 bases fit TRBD2. The CDR3 coding sequence is TGCGCCAGCAGCCAAGATTTGCAGGCGGAGCGGGAGAGCGAAGAGACCCAGTACTTC. As protein: CASSQDLQAERESEETQYF.